The 10 T cell receptor beta chains listed next were all sequenced from one sample in a study of regulatory T cells in long-lasting Graves disease. Construction of the TCR beta libraries employed iRepertoire HTBI primers in conjunction with Arm-PCR of CDR3 regions. TCRdb re-called the multiplex PCR reads with MiXCR, one entry per CDR3 protein. This table has over 450,000 distinct CDR3 sequences, approximately 21% appearing once. Time point meaning: persistent/refractory GD, antithyroid drugs over 5 years with positive TRAb. The TCR library was made from RNA that had been extracted from PBMCs in TRIzol. The sample was peripheral blood mononuclear cells (PBMCs), taken when the disease was refractory, from a patient treated with antithyroid drugs. The receptors stem from a female donor with Graves disease.

This clonotype was picked up a small number of times. The chain uses TRBV29-1 and TRBJ1-2; the match to TRBD1 covers 7 bases. Trimming cost V 3 bases and J 7 bases; bases outside gene matches: 2. This CDR3 is built from 11 residues. Per germline, CDR1 SQVTM and CDR2 ANQGSEA. In DNA, the CDR3 is TGCAGCGTTGACAGGGGGTTTGGCTACACCTTC. Protein product: CSVDRGFGYTF.

This clonotype was seen at least ten times. A much larger clone differs by one base, so this may be a read error. CDR3 protein: CASSLGGKTQYF. The CDR3 nucleotides are TGTGCCAGCAGCTTAGGGGGGAAGACCCAGTACTTC. The J gene is TRBJ2-5, the V gene TRBV7-6; D tentatively reads TRBD1 or TRBD2 (5 bases each). V lost 1 base and J 6 bases, leaving 6 bases between the germline ends. This CDR3 has 12 amino acids. The germline gives CDR1 SGHVS, CDR2 FNYEAQ.

This clonotype was seen ten or more times. The chain uses TRBV5-4 and TRBJ2-2; weak D call: TRBD1 (5 bases). With 3 bases removed from V and 7 bases from J, the gap between germline ends came to 10 bases. The CDR3 extends over 13 amino acids. Germline assignment: CDR1 SGHNT and CDR2 YYREEE (reference sequence). The CDR3 nucleotides are TGTGCCAGCAGCTGGGGCTCGGGCGGGGAGCTGTTTTTT. This translates into CASSWGSGGELFF.

The V gene is TRBV7-3, the J gene TRBJ2-3, with TRBD1 matching over 8 bases. Trimming removed 2 bases from V and 3 bases from J; junction bases left unmatched: 10. Germline V CDR1 and CDR2: SGHTA, FQGTGA. The CDR3 length is 17 residues. CDR3 nucleotide sequence: TGTGCCAGCAGCTTATCGGGGCAGGGGGCGCAAACAGATACGCAGTATTTT. Residues: CASSLSGQGAQTDTQYF.

This clonotype was picked up many times. The chain carries TRBV6-1 and TRBJ1-5; TRBD1 agrees at 9 bases. The J segment lost 6 bases and the V segment lost 8 bases, leaving 8 bases of the junction unmatched. Germline CDR1 MNHNS, CDR2 SASEGT. This CDR3 is 14 amino acids long. CDR3 in DNA: TGTGCCAGCGCCGGGACAGGGATTCGTCAGCCCCAGCATTTT. Residues: CASAGTGIRQPQHF.

The rearrangement joins TRBV18 to TRBJ1-4, with D perhaps matching TRBD1 (5 bases). From germline, CDR1 is KGHSH and CDR2 LQKENI. Trimming removed 3 bases from V and 8 bases from J, with 13 bases in between. The CDR3 spans 14 residues. CDR3 DNA sequence: TGTGCCAGCTCACCCCCCCGGCGGGACGAAAAACTGTTTTTT. Protein: CASSPPRRDEKLFF.

The chain uses TRBV7-8 and TRBJ2-2; 7 bases align to TRBD2. This CDR3 is 15 amino acids long. J was trimmed by 1 base and V by 3 bases; bases with no gene match: 2. Germline lookup yields CDR1 SGHVS and CDR2 FQNEAQ. The CDR3 nucleotides are TGTGCCAGCAGCTTCTTAGCGGGGAACACCGGGGAGCTGTTTTTT. It is translated as CASSFLAGNTGELFF.

This clonotype occurred many times. This rearrangement joins TRBV6-5 to TRBJ2-5, with 11 positions matching TRBD2. This CDR3 is built from 18 residues. With 0 bases clipped from V and 0 bases from J, the junction kept 6 bases outside the gene matches. Germline V gene lookup returns CDR1 MNHEY and CDR2 SVGAGI. CDR3 residues: CASSYSGTSGSNQETQYF. For the CDR3, the DNA is TGTGCCAGCAGTTACTCGGGTACTAGCGGGAGTAACCAAGAGACCCAGTACTTC.

This clonotype occurred once. The genes are TRBV3-1 and TRBJ1-1; 12 bases line up with TRBD1. V was pared by 4 bases and J by 11 bases, with 8 bases of the junction left unmatched. The CDR3 is 14 amino acids. Germline lookup yields CDR1 LGHDT and CDR2 YNNKEL (reference sequence). This CDR3 reads CASSPPGQGALAFF. Written as DNA, the CDR3 is TGTGCCAGCAGCCCACCGGGACAGGGGGCTCTGGCTTTCTTT. Supplemented by reference TRBV3-1 and TRBJ1-1, the full variable domain reads DTAVSQTPKYLVTQMGNDKSIKCEQNLGHDTMYWYKQDSKKFLKIMFSYNNKELIINETVPNRFSPKSPDKAHLNLHINSLELGDSAVYFCASSPPGQGALAFFGQGTRLTVV.

V gene TRBV29-1 combines with J gene TRBJ2-6; no clear D gene. There are 14 residues in the CDR3. The V end was cut by 7 bases, the J end by 1 base, with 11 bases between. Germline values: CDR1 SQVTM, CDR2 ANQGSEA. The CDR3 loop is CSALTTSGANVLTF. The CDR3 DNA sequence: TGCAGCGCCCTGACAACTTCTGGGGCCAACGTCCTGACTTTC.